This TCR beta chain was retrieved from a study of shared clonotypes between healthy human individuals. This table comes from immunoSEQ multiplex PCR, and its TCRdb copy is limited to in-frame clones, with some not included. The sample lists around 1.1 million clones; about 80% were seen once. Input material: memory CD4+ T cells from PBMCs. Subset indicated: CD45RA-negative fraction. The clonotype was recovered from a man in his late teens or twenties in good health. Some clones in this sample may be carry-over from other donors' samples.

CDR3 DNA: TGTGCCAGCAGCTCAAGACCGGGACAGGGGCGAAATGAGCAGTTCTTC. This gives the protein CASSSRPGQGRNEQFF. This chain uses TRBV7-2 with TRBJ2-1; 10 bases are a match to TRBD1. The trim removed 4 bases at V and 7 bases at J, leaving 10 bases unmatched. This CDR3 is built from 16 residues. CDR1 and CDR2 from the germline V gene are SGHTA and FQGNSA.